This T cell receptor beta chain stems from a study of T-cell memory formation after mild COVID-19. This clonotype has at least ten counts. Its antigen remains unknown. CDR1 SQVTM and CDR2 ANQGSEA come from the germline V gene. CDR3 length: 15 amino acids. V lost 7 bases to trimming and J lost 0 bases, with 18 bases between them. TCRdb passed the 5' RACE reads through MiXCR, listing each CDR3 protein once. This table has 250,000 to 300,000 distinct CDR3 sequences, about a sixth appearing once. General observations from the study: Of the contracting clones, CD4+ ones lay mainly in CM and EM, and CD8+ ones in EMRA.

Sequenced sample: PBMCs or a T cell subset sorted from them (not recorded which). This rearrangement joins TRBV29-1 to TRBJ1-1; no firm D call. The receptor was derived from a man between 18 and 35 years old who had mild COVID-19 (a few samples of this study predate the infection). Cell type and time point are not known. The CDR3 region is CSAMAGWAMNTEAFF. The CDR3 nucleotides read TGCAGCGCGATGGCGGGGTGGGCCATGAACACTGAAGCTTTCTTT. The entire variable domain, with the rest obtained from reference TRBV29-1 and TRBJ1-1, is as follows: SAVISQKPSRDICQRGTSLTIQCQVDSQVTMMFWYRQQPGQSLTLIATANQGSEATYESGFVIDKFPISRPNLTFSTLTVSNMSPEDSSIYLCSAMAGWAMNTEAFFGQGTRLTVV.